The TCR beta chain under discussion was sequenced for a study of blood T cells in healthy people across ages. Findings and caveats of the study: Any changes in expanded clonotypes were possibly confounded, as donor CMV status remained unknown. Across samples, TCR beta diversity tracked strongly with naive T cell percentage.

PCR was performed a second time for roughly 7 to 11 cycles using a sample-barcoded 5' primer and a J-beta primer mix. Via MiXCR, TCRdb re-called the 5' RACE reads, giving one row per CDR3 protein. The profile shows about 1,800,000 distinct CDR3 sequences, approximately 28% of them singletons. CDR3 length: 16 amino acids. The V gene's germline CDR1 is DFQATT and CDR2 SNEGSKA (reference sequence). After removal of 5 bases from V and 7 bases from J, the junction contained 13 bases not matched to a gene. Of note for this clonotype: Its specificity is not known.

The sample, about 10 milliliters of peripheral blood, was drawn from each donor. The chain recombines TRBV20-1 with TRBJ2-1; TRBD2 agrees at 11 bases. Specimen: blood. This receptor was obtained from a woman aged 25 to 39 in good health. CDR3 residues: CSASPPLLAGGNEQFF. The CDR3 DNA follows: TGCAGTGCTTCGCCTCCTCTTCTAGCGGGAGGAAATGAGCAGTTCTTC.